Listed here is a single T cell receptor beta chain. Its antigen is not known. This sample is part of a study of cytomegalovirus exposure and HLA in healthy donors. General study results and limits: In a later analysis, common viral pathogens appeared linked to several of the most significant clusters.

The PCR was carried out with 60 Vbeta primers and 13 Jbeta primers. Libraries were prepared by immunoSEQ multiplex PCR; TCRdb keeps only in-frame clonotypes and omits some of them. In the table there are some 150,000 clones, roughly four fifths of which are singletons. Germline V lookup: CDR1 MNHEY, CDR2 SMNVEV (reference sequence). The CDR3 is 16 residues long. V shed 5 bases, J shed 9 bases, and the junction held 11 bases outside the gene matches. The chain uses TRBV27 and TRBJ1-6, with 9 bases aligning to TRBD1. The source is a man between 40 and 49 years old in good health and CMV-seronegative. The specimen was PBMCs. The CDR3 nucleotides are TGTGCCAGCAGTCCACAGGACAGGGGTTTGGGTTCACCCCTCCACTTT. Protein product: CASSPQDRGLGSPLHF.